Listed below are T cell receptor beta chains from one sample, sequenced in a study of blood T cell repertoires in COVID-19. Libraries were prepared by immunoSEQ multiplex PCR; TCRdb keeps only in-frame clonotypes and omits some of them. The sample gives 150,000 to 200,000 clones, roughly four fifths of which show up once; around 6.8% is in the top ten. Sequenced input: peripheral blood. These receptor sequences come from a human donor in a cohort sampled during active COVID-19. Each CDR3 is given with its conserved first and last residue. The order of the fields is clone size, V gene, CDR3 protein. Some rows have no size entry. The others give once, few or many, or a class for an expanded clone.

abundance: once
v_gene: TRBV5-1
CDR3aa: CASSYTSGGYNEQFF

abundance: few
v_gene: TRBV27
CDR3aa: CASSEDRGNTEAFF

abundance: once
v_gene: TRBV2
CDR3aa: CASRGGWSNQPQHF

abundance: NA
v_gene: TRBV18
CDR3aa: CASSPDRVYNEQFF

abundance: NA
v_gene: TRBV5-4
CDR3aa: CASSRRGVGTEAFF

abundance: NA
v_gene: TRBV6-5
CDR3aa: CASRDLGTGMVEQYF

abundance: NA
v_gene: TRBV7-2
CDR3aa: CASKEEKGRWQGDNYGYTF

abundance: once
v_gene: TRBV30
CDR3aa: CAWIPGGTEAFF

abundance: NA
v_gene: TRBV7-9
CDR3aa: CASSLGQTNTGELFF

abundance: few
v_gene: TRBV9
CDR3aa: CASSPHPGQGESPLHF

abundance: NA
v_gene: TRBV30
CDR3aa: CAWRSPRELYGYTF

abundance: NA
v_gene: TRBV4-1
CDR3aa: CASSQAGQKRAFF

abundance: NA
v_gene: TRBV2
CDR3aa: CASSESGTNYGYTF

abundance: few
v_gene: TRBV9
CDR3aa: CASSVEGVYNSPLHF

abundance: few
v_gene: TRBV12-3/TRBV12-4
CDR3aa: CASRVNSNSPLHF

abundance: NA
v_gene: TRBV19
CDR3aa: CASSITVSYEQYF

abundance: NA
v_gene: TRBV3-1/TRBV3-2
CDR3aa: CASSLSTGGLGETQYF

abundance: NA
v_gene: TRBV15
CDR3aa: CATSRDKGRFYEQYF

abundance: few
v_gene: TRBV2
CDR3aa: CATLGAIEAEAFF

abundance: NA
v_gene: TRBV2
CDR3aa: CASSIARAPYEQYF

abundance: NA
v_gene: TRBV15
CDR3aa: CATSREYNQPQHF

abundance: NA
v_gene: TRBV30
CDR3aa: CAWSFGGADTEAFF

abundance: few
v_gene: TRBV5-5
CDR3aa: CASSLGPQVNSPLHF

abundance: NA
v_gene: TRBV5-6
CDR3aa: CASSLRTGSNTEAFF

abundance: NA
v_gene: TRBV2
CDR3aa: CASSVDRVGYTF

abundance: NA
v_gene: TRBV5-1
CDR3aa: CASSWTGIPLGDKNTEAFF

abundance: NA
v_gene: TRBV27
CDR3aa: CASSIGQGVRGTEAFF

abundance: NA
v_gene: TRBV5-1
CDR3aa: CASSLLAGGPQETQYF

abundance: NA
v_gene: TRBV6-5
CDR3aa: CASSYSDSDQPQHF

abundance: NA
v_gene: TRBV7-2
CDR3aa: CASSLRPRGATDTQYF

abundance: NA
v_gene: TRBV12-3/TRBV12-4
CDR3aa: CASSVGENTEAFF

abundance: NA
v_gene: TRBV10-1
CDR3aa: CASSLQGTDTQYF

abundance: NA
v_gene: TRBV18
CDR3aa: CASSPEAGTDEKLFF

abundance: NA
v_gene: TRBV2
CDR3aa: CASSPATNEKLFF

abundance: NA
v_gene: TRBV30
CDR3aa: CAWMGRLSNTEAFF

abundance: NA
v_gene: TRBV20-1
CDR3aa: CSASKLDRFGNIQYF

abundance: NA
v_gene: TRBV7-6
CDR3aa: CASSLGNGDSNYNEQFF

abundance: NA
v_gene: TRBV6-5
CDR3aa: CASTRDRDTEQFF

abundance: NA
v_gene: TRBV28
CDR3aa: CASSPRDSENTEAFF

abundance: NA
v_gene: TRBV30
CDR3aa: CAWSVWGEYYGYTF

abundance: NA
v_gene: TRBV7-8
CDR3aa: CASSLSGNTYEQYF

abundance: NA
v_gene: TRBV7-8
CDR3aa: CASSPTVNTGELFF

abundance: few
v_gene: TRBV9
CDR3aa: CASSREMNTEAFF

abundance: NA
v_gene: TRBV12-3/TRBV12-4
CDR3aa: CASVRQGTGELFF

abundance: NA
v_gene: TRBV11-1
CDR3aa: CASSLGAAYGYTF

abundance: NA
v_gene: TRBV5-1
CDR3aa: CASSERRGNTEAFF

abundance: NA
v_gene: TRBV19
CDR3aa: CASSIGLVPYNEQFF

abundance: once
v_gene: TRBV9
CDR3aa: CASSAGQGSYGYTF

abundance: NA
v_gene: TRBV5-1
CDR3aa: CASRTQGANYNEQFF

abundance: NA
v_gene: TRBV19
CDR3aa: CASSIDKTGTEAFF

abundance: NA
v_gene: TRBV6-5
CDR3aa: CASSTQRGNTEAFF

abundance: NA
v_gene: TRBV7-9
CDR3aa: CASSLDYRGTEAFF

abundance: NA
v_gene: TRBV27
CDR3aa: CASSYGQGVMNTEAFF

abundance: NA
v_gene: TRBV5-6
CDR3aa: CASSAQTSGGYEQYF

abundance: many
v_gene: TRBV19
CDR3aa: CASSIRQGNGYTF

abundance: once
v_gene: TRBV6-2/TRBV6-3
CDR3aa: CASSYSEGASDYGYTF

abundance: NA
v_gene: TRBV7-9
CDR3aa: CASSPRSAYEQYF

abundance: NA
v_gene: TRBV4-1
CDR3aa: CASSHPGDYGYTF

abundance: NA
v_gene: TRBV5-1
CDR3aa: CASSLGQGVGEQFF